Given below is one T cell receptor beta chain in context. Repertoires were generated with immunoSEQ multiplex PCR, while TCRdb's copy carries only in-frame clones and drops some. This table holds 310,000 or so clones, 65% to 90% found once. The source of the sample is a study of blood T cell repertoires in COVID-19. The CDR3 is 12 amino acids. Looked up from germline, CDR1 is MDHEN and CDR2 is SYDVKM. The ends were cut back, 2 bases at V and 6 bases at J, with 8 bases in the middle. Sample: PBMCs or T cells enriched from blood (not recorded which). This sequence joins TRBV28 and TRBJ2-7, with D maybe TRBD1 (5 bases). This receptor was taken from a woman aged 18-29 years who had recovered from COVID-19. CDR3 nucleotide sequence: TGTGCCAGCAGTTTACAGGGTCGCGAGCAGTACTTC. This encodes CASSLQGREQYF.